This entry describes one T cell receptor (beta chain). Its antigen is unknown. Germline trimming cut 3 bases from V and 3 bases from J; bases unmatched to any gene: 2. The CDR3 runs 15 residues. Germline CDR1 is SGHVS and CDR2 is FQNEAQ. The sample belongs to a study of cytomegalovirus exposure and HLA in healthy donors. Looking at the study overall: Some 85 million unique TCRs, all from HLA-typed donors, were included in an early release of the data. Overall study findings and caveats: A list of around 160 TCR beta chains associated with cytomegalovirus was given. Of the V segments, some could not be distinguished, including TRBV6-2 and TRBV6-3, and were excluded. In presence/absence analyses, roughly uniform sequencing depth across donors was assumed.

The PCR made use of 60 Vbeta and 13 Jbeta primers. The table came from immunoSEQ multiplex PCR; TCRdb's copy has only in-frame clones and leaves some out. There are some 100,000 clones in the sample; about 76% occur only once, and approximately 8.4% lies in the top ten. The chain links TRBV7-8 to TRBJ2-5, with 12 bases lining up with TRBD2. Sequenced: PBMCs. This TCR derives from a man in his forties in good health and CMV-seronegative. CDR3 nucleotides: TGTGCCAGCAGCTTCCGGACTAGCGGGGAAGAGACCCAGTACTTC. Translated, it gives CASSFRTSGEETQYF. The full variable domain, completed using reference TRBV7-8 and TRBJ2-5, is GAGVSQSPRYKVAKRGQDVALRCDPISGHVSLFWYQQALGQGPEFLTYFQNEAQLDKSGLPSDRFFAERPEGSVSTLKIQRTQQEDSAVYLCASSFRTSGEETQYFGPGTRLLVL.